These 10 T cell receptor beta chains were all obtained from the same sample, sequenced in a study of T cell clones after liver transplantation. Using immunoSEQ multiplex PCR, the repertoire was profiled, and TCRdb retains in-frame clones only, with some absent. The sample consists of approximately 6,000 clones, around three quarters of them appearing once. Source: CD8+ T cells from blood, taken 24 months after liver transplant. These receptor sequences come from a human patient who received a liver transplant. A share of the T cells may be of graft donor origin.

This clone is labeled as medium-sized. This chain uses TRBV27 with TRBJ1-1; TRBD1 aligns across 9 bases. Per germline, CDR1 MNHEY and CDR2 SMNVEV (reference sequence). V lost 5 bases to trimming and J lost 8 bases; unmatched junction nucleotides: 12. The CDR3 consists of 15 residues. In DNA, the CDR3 is TGTGCCAGCAGTGAGTGGGGAACAGGGGGCCGGGAAGCTTTCTTT. Translation gives CASSEWGTGGREAFF.

The rearrangement links TRBV7-3 to TRBJ2-7; perhaps TRBD2 as D (6 bases). CDR1 and CDR2 from the germline V gene are SGHTA and FQGTGA. The CDR3 contains 14 residues. Trimming left V 2 bases short and J 2 bases short, with 10 bases between. CDR3 nucleotides: TGTGCCAGCAGCTTATATGGGGGGACCTACGAGCAGTACTTC. Protein sequence: CASSLYGGTYEQYF.

The genes are TRBV7-6 and TRBJ2-7; TRBD1 agrees at 11 bases. J gave up 5 bases and V 4 bases, and 1 base lay outside the gene matches. The CDR3 sequence is 13 residues long. CDR1 SGHVS and CDR2 FNYEAQ come from the germline V gene. CDR3 in DNA: TGTGCCAGCAGCTCGGGACAGGGGGACGAGCAGTACTTC. This encodes CASSSGQGDEQYF.

This clone showed up just once. CDR3 in amino acids: CASSRDRVNHEQFF. CDR3 in DNA: TGTGCCAGCAGCAGGGACAGGGTAAATCATGAGCAGTTCTTC. V is TRBV27 and J is TRBJ2-1, with 9 bases lining up with TRBD1. Germline lookup yields CDR1 MNHEY and CDR2 SMNVEV (reference sequence). CDR3 length: 14 residues. With V trimmed by 6 bases and J by 8 bases, 8 bases remained unmatched.

This sequence joins TRBV28 and TRBJ2-7; D is unclear. V shed 10 bases and J shed 0 bases, with 16 bases lying between them. CDR3 length: 14 residues. Germline CDR1 MDHEN, CDR2 SYDVKM. Here the CDR3 reads CATRRVASSYEQYF. The CDR3 DNA reads as TGTGCCACACGAAGGGTAGCAAGCTCCTACGAGCAGTACTTC. The full variable domain, with the rest looked up from reference TRBV28 and TRBJ2-7, is DVKVTQSSRYLVKRTGEKVFLECVQDMDHENMFWYRQDPGLGLRLIYFSYDVKMKEKGDIPEGYSVSREKKERFSLILESASTNQTSMYLCATRRVASSYEQYFGPGTRLTVT.

V gene TRBV5-4 combines with J gene TRBJ2-6, with 12 bases aligning to TRBD2. After removal of 3 bases from V and 2 bases from J, the junction contained 6 bases not matched to a gene. Germline CDR1 is SGHNT and CDR2 is YYREEE (reference sequence). The CDR3 runs to 18 residues. The CDR3 sequence is CASSSGLAGRAGANVLTF. CDR3 sequence (DNA): TGTGCCAGCAGCTCCGGACTAGCGGGAAGGGCTGGGGCCAACGTCCTGACTTTC. The whole variable domain, filled in from reference TRBV5-4 and TRBJ2-6, reads ETGVTQSPTHLIKTRGQQVTLRCSSQSGHNTVSWYQQALGQGPQFIFQYYREEENGRGNFPPRFSGLQFPNYSSELNVNALELDDSALYLCASSSGLAGRAGANVLTFGAGSRLTVL.

This sequence joins TRBV27 and TRBJ2-1; the D is unclear. The CDR3 is 14 residues long. Germline V CDR1 and CDR2: MNHEY, SMNVEV (reference sequence). The V and J ends lost 3 bases and 4 bases respectively, with 10 bases between them. The CDR3: CASSFGLGYNEQFF. The CDR3 region has the DNA TGTGCCAGCAGTTTCGGATTGGGATACAATGAGCAGTTCTTC.

This clone has just a few counts. The V call is TRBV5-5, the J call TRBJ2-5; D remains unclear. CDR3 length: 15 amino acids. The V end was cut by 4 bases, the J end by 2 bases, with 15 bases between. Germline loops: CDR1 SGHKS, CDR2 YYEKEE (reference sequence). In DNA, the CDR3 is TGTGCCAGCAGCCCAACCGAGGCAGTTCAAGAGACCCAGTACTTC. This gives the protein CASSPTEAVQETQYF.

The rearrangement links TRBV21-1 to TRBJ2-5. TRBV21-1 is termed a pseudogene. This CDR3 has 14 residues. The CDR3 protein is CASSEGTIQETQYF. In DNA, the CDR3 is TGTGCCAGCAGCGAAGGGACGATTCAAGAGACCCAGTACTTC.

Regarding this clone: A read error may produce the germline difference seen at one junction end. The rearrangement links TRBV10-1 to TRBJ2-7; 12 bases map to TRBD2. This CDR3 region has 13 residues. Germline CDR1 is WNHNN and CDR2 is SYGVQD (reference sequence). This CDR3 reads CASRPSGGADSFF. The CDR3 DNA follows: TGCGCCAGCAGACCTAGCGGGGGGGCCGACTCCTTCTTC.